What follows describes a single T cell receptor beta chain. This record comes from a study of blood T cell dynamics during melanoma immunotherapy. Across the whole study: Standard first-line treatment here was pembrolizumab or nivolumab plus ipilimumab in metastatic melanoma.

Sequencing used immunoSEQ multiplex PCR; TCRdb keeps in-frame clones, though not all of them. The sample holds approximately 16,000 clones; roughly 92% are singletons and the top ten take roughly 0.92%. As for time point: week 3, after first cycle of checkpoint inhibitor. The V end lost 4 bases, the J end lost 1 base, and 14 bases lay between the germline ends. This CDR3 region has 15 residues. Germline assignment: CDR1 SGHNT and CDR2 YYREEE (reference sequence). The sample here was blood, taken from a patient treated with checkpoint blockade. This TCR came from a human donor with melanoma. The rearrangement uses TRBV5-4 and TRBJ1-1; possibly TRBD1 for D (6 bases). CDR3 in DNA: TGTGCCAGCAGCCCCAAGGCAGGGGCGAACACTGAAGCTTTCTTT. Translating gives CASSPKAGANTEAFF.